This T cell receptor beta chain was retrieved from a study of shared clonotypes between healthy human individuals. Study details: Used for every donor were three CD4 naive, three CD4 memory, two CD8 naive and one CD8 memory plate.

CD45RO-negative CD8 cells positively selected for CCR7 made up the naive population, which excluded terminally differentiated effector memory CD45RA+ cells. None of the donors, who were healthy HIV-negative adults, had recently had acute infections or vaccinations. Repertoires were generated with immunoSEQ multiplex PCR, while TCRdb's copy carries only in-frame clones and drops some. This table holds about 2.2 million clones, just under 95% found once. Study outcomes and limitations: Non-shared clonotypes displayed generation probabilities falling below those of clonotypes present in all four donors.

A word on this clone: Its cognate antigen is unknown.

With 6 bases clipped from V and 3 bases from J, the junction kept 5 bases outside the gene matches. The CDR3 is 13 residues long. Looked up from germline, CDR1 is KGHSH and CDR2 is LQKENI. This receptor was taken from a man aged 18 to 29 in good health. Some clones in this sample may be carry-over from other donors' samples. Material: naive CD8+ T cells from PBMCs. The chain has TRBV18 and TRBJ2-7, with 7 nucleotides matching TRBD2. The CDR3 DNA reads as TGTGCCAGCTCCCTAGCGGAAGGCTACGAGCAGTACTTC. This encodes CASSLAEGYEQYF.